These 4 T cell receptor beta chains came from one sample sequenced in a study of blood T cell repertoires in COVID-19. Method: immunoSEQ multiplex PCR; TCRdb's copy keeps in-frame clones and lacks some. The table includes approximately 170,000 clones, 84% detected once. The specimen sequenced was peripheral blood. These receptors were taken from a woman of 80 years or more with COVID-19, enrolled during active disease.

This chain joins TRBV18 and TRBJ2-7, with no clear D. CDR1 is KGHSH, CDR2 LQKENI, per germline. The germline V and J ends were trimmed by 4 bases and 2 bases, with 6 bases remaining between them. This CDR3 has 12 residues. In nucleotides, the CDR3 is TGTGCCAGCTCACTCCATGCCTACGAGCAGTACTTC. Its translation: CASSLHAYEQYF.

The chain recombines TRBV7-2 with TRBJ1-2, with D possibly TRBD1 on 6 matching bases. The CDR3 totals 14 residues. Germline V gives CDR1 SGHTA, CDR2 FQGNSA. Trimming removed 1 base at V and 4 bases at J, with 10 bases between. This CDR3 reads CASSLGTVIYGYTF. The CDR3 DNA reads TGTGCCAGCAGCTTAGGGACAGTGATCTATGGCTACACCTTC.

The CDR3 is CASSTTTGNIQYF. The CDR3 DNA is TGTGCCAGCAGTACGACGACAGGAAACATTCAGTACTTC. The chain joins TRBV27 to TRBJ2-4; possibly TRBD1 for D (6 bases). Germline V lookup: CDR1 MNHEY, CDR2 SMNVEV (reference sequence). CDR3 length: 13 amino acids. Trimming stripped 5 bases from V and 6 bases from J, with 11 bases between.

The chain has TRBV15 and TRBJ1-6; TRBD1 aligns across 8 bases. J lost 7 bases, V lost 2 bases, and 4 bases had no gene match. The CDR3 is 15 amino acids. Germline V lookup: CDR1 LNHNV, CDR2 YYDKDF (reference sequence). The CDR3 DNA reads as TGTGCCACCAGCAGACGGACAGGGCTGAATTCACCCCTCCACTTT. Encoded protein: CATSRRTGLNSPLHF.